These T cell receptor beta chains were read from a single sample in a study of OX40 agonist ivuxolimab in advanced cancers. Sequencing was performed with immunoSEQ multiplex PCR; in TCRdb, only in-frame clones are kept and a portion is missing. The table lists about 73,000 clones, roughly 80% of them singletons. Sample: CD4+ or CD8+ T cells sorted from blood, taken in a trial of the OX40 agonist ivuxolimab. The receptors were sampled from an adult with an advanced solid tumor such as melanoma, head and neck, liver or kidney cancer. CDR3s include the opening cysteine and the closing phenylalanine or tryptophan. Fields, in order: V gene, D gene, J gene, clone size, CDR3 protein, CDR3 DNA. The D gene is left open where the match is weak. The listing skips clone size in some rows; elsewhere it reads once, few, many or a size class.

TRBV29-1	TRBD1	TRBJ1-1	.	CSVHRQGARPEAFF	TGCAGCGTCCACAGACAGGGGGCGCGACCTGAAGCTTTCTTT
TRBV5-5	.	TRBJ2-1	.	CASSRDLTYNEQFF	TGTGCCAGCAGCCGCGACTTGACCTACAATGAGCAGTTCTTC
TRBV10-3	.	TRBJ2-2	.	CAISDAVSGELFF	TGTGCCATCAGTGACGCCGTTTCCGGGGAGCTGTTTTTT
TRBV2	TRBD1	TRBJ2-7	.	CASSETGTGGEQYF	TGTGCCAGCAGTGAAACAGGGACAGGGGGCGAGCAGTACTTC
TRBV5-5	.	TRBJ2-7	.	CASSFIPPYEQYF	TGTGCCAGCAGCTTCATCCCCCCCTACGAGCAGTACTTC
TRBV7-9	.	TRBJ2-3	.	CASSLNSVTDTQYF	TGTGCCAGCAGCTTAAACTCAGTAACAGATACGCAGTATTTT
TRBV5-1	.	TRBJ2-3	.	CASSLGSLSLSTDTQYF	TGCGCCAGCAGCTTGGGGAGTCTCTCCCTGAGCACAGATACGCAGTATTTT
TRBV6-6	.	TRBJ1-1	.	CASSQTQVNTEAFF	TGTGCCAGCAGTCAGACACAGGTGAACACTGAAGCTTTCTTT
TRBV9	TRBD2	TRBJ2-5	.	CASSVEGLAGGGETQYF	TGTGCCAGCAGCGTAGAGGGACTAGCGGGTGGGGGAGAGACCCAGTACTTC
TRBV7-2	TRBD1	TRBJ1-2	.	CASSLADRDVYGYTF	TGTGCCAGCAGCTTAGCGGACAGGGACGTCTATGGCTACACCTTC
TRBV9	TRBD1	TRBJ2-2	.	CASSPRTGGYSGELFF	TGTGCCAGCAGTCCACGGACAGGGGGCTATTCCGGGGAGCTGTTTTTT
TRBV7-9	.	TRBJ1-1	.	CASSLTRTDNTEAFF	TGTGCCAGCAGCTTAACACGGACAGACAACACTGAAGCTTTCTTT
TRBV6-6	.	TRBJ2-5	.	CASTLRRGETQYF	TGTGCCAGCACCCTAAGGCGGGGAGAGACCCAGTACTTC
TRBV30	TRBD1	TRBJ2-7	.	CAWIRPDRGYF	TGTGCCTGGATCCGGCCGGACAGGGGGTACTTC
TRBV19	.	TRBJ1-2	few	CASSIGGGVNYGYTF	TGTGCCAGTAGTATTGGGGGAGGTGTAAACTATGGCTACACCTTC
TRBV7-8	.	TRBJ2-2	.	CASSFIRSGDSDTGELFF	TGTGCCAGCAGCTTCATCCGTTCCGGGGATTCTGACACCGGGGAGCTGTTTTTT
TRBV6-4	.	TRBJ2-1	few	CASSDGRHTQFF	TGTGCCAGCAGTGACGGGAGACATACTCAGTTCTTC
TRBV18	.	TRBJ2-5	.	CASSPVPGIETQYF	TGTGCCAGCTCACCCGTCCCAGGGATAGAGACCCAGTACTTC
TRBV7-2	.	TRBJ2-2	.	CASSSRTRQGTGELFF	TGTGCCAGCAGCTCGAGGACTAGACAGGGCACCGGGGAGCTGTTTTTT
TRBV7-2	TRBD1	TRBJ1-1	.	CASSPEGQGKAFF	TGTGCCAGCAGCCCAGAGGGACAGGGAAAAGCTTTCTTT
TRBV7-7	TRBD1	TRBJ2-3	few	CASSSGTGPYTDTQYF	TGTGCTAGCAGCTCGGGGACAGGGCCCTACACAGATACGCAGTATTTT
TRBV7-2	TRBD1	TRBJ1-1	.	CASSLDPGGGTEAFF	TGTGCCAGCAGCTTAGACCCAGGGGGCGGGACTGAAGCTTTCTTT
TRBV7-2	.	TRBJ2-6	.	CASSLIYGTGANVLTF	TGTGCCAGCAGCTTAATCTATGGAACTGGGGCCAACGTCCTGACTTTC
TRBV15	.	TRBJ2-6	.	CATRGHSGANVLTF	TGTGCCACCCGAGGGCACTCTGGGGCCAACGTCCTGACTTTC
TRBV30	TRBD1	TRBJ2-7	once	CAWRTGGRALYF	TGTGCCTGGAGAACAGGGGGCAGGGCGTTGTACTTC
TRBV7-9	.	TRBJ2-3	.	CASSLLWDTQYF	TGTGCCAGCAGCCTTTTATGGGATACGCAGTATTTT
TRBV18	TRBD1	TRBJ1-5	.	CASSFGQGDQPQHF	TGTGCCAGCTCCTTCGGACAGGGTGACCAGCCCCAGCATTTT
TRBV11-2	.	TRBJ2-5	.	CASSSIRGGKFPREETQYF	TGTGCCAGCAGCTCAATTAGGGGGGGGAAGTTCCCGAGGGAAGAGACCCAGTACTTC
TRBV11-3	TRBD2	TRBJ2-5	.	CASSLGTSGEETQYF	TGTGCCAGCAGCTTAGGAACTAGCGGCGAAGAGACCCAGTACTTC
TRBV13	.	TRBJ2-7	.	CASSFRPAYEQYF	TGTGCCAGCAGTTTTCGACCGGCCTACGAGCAGTACTTC
TRBV7-9	.	TRBJ1-5	.	CASSLGMDRPQHF	TGTGCCAGCAGCTTAGGAATGGACAGGCCCCAGCATTTT
TRBV5-1	.	TRBJ2-3	.	CASSIRDVADTQYF	TGCGCCAGCAGCATCCGGGACGTCGCAGATACGCAGTATTTT
TRBV27	.	TRBJ2-1	once	CASNRNVGTYNEQFF	TGTGCCAGCAACCGAAACGTAGGGACCTACAATGAGCAGTTCTTC
TRBV4-3	TRBD1	TRBJ1-1	few	CASSRGSGGTGSDEAFF	TGCGCCAGCAGCCGCGGATCAGGGGGGACAGGGTCAGATGAAGCTTTCTTT
TRBV7-2	.	TRBJ1-4	.	CASSSGRLNEKLFF	TGTGCCAGCAGTTCCGGGCGCCTTAATGAAAAACTGTTTTTT
TRBV6-4	.	TRBJ1-5	.	CATPSNFWRAQPQHF	TGTGCCACCCCGTCTAATTTTTGGCGGGCACAGCCCCAGCATTTT
TRBV4-3	TRBD1	TRBJ2-5	.	CASSQSPGQSQETQYF	TGCGCCAGCAGCCAGAGTCCGGGACAGTCTCAAGAGACCCAGTACTTC
TRBV5-4	TRBD1	TRBJ2-7	.	CASSLSGTGVYEQYF	TGTGCCAGCAGCTTGAGCGGGACAGGGGTCTACGAGCAGTACTTC
TRBV4-1	.	TRBJ2-7	.	CASSQGRTNYEQYF	TGCGCCAGCAGCCAAGGGCGGACTAACTACGAGCAGTACTTC
TRBV30	.	TRBJ2-7	once	CAWTDESEQYF	TGTGCCTGGACTGACGAGTCCGAGCAGTACTTC
TRBV5-1	.	TRBJ2-7	.	CASSLGGGSYEQYF	TGCGCCAGCAGCTTGGGAGGGGGCTCCTACGAGCAGTACTTC
TRBV7-9	.	TRBJ2-6	few	CASSPTLSGANVLTF	TGTGCCAGCAGCCCAACCTTATCTGGGGCCAACGTCCTGACTTTC
TRBV30	.	TRBJ1-2	.	CAWSVLRLTDISYGYTF	TGTGCCTGGAGTGTACTTCGTTTGACAGATATTTCCTATGGCTACACCTTC
TRBV2	.	TRBJ2-4	once	CASRDHKKNIQYF	TGTGCCAGCAGAGACCATAAAAAAAACATTCAGTACTTC
TRBV28	.	TRBJ1-4	.	CASSLIDEKLFF	TGTGCCAGCAGTTTGATTGATGAAAAACTGTTTTTT
TRBV19	.	TRBJ1-3	few	CASSIGYQTAREFGTIYF	TGTGCCAGTAGTATAGGGTACCAGACAGCCCGGGAGTTTGGCACCATATATTTT
TRBV4-1	TRBD2	TRBJ2-3	.	CASSQDRGGALVTDTQYF	TGCGCCAGCAGCCAAGATCGGGGGGGGGCTTTAGTCACAGATACGCAGTATTTT
TRBV7-2	.	TRBJ1-5	.	CASSLEGPSNQPQHF	TGTGCCAGCAGCTTAGAGGGTCCTAGCAATCAGCCCCAGCATTTT
TRBV5-4	.	TRBJ1-4	once	CASSNATNEKLFF	TGTGCCAGCAGCAACGCAACTAATGAAAAACTGTTTTTT
TRBV27	TRBD2	TRBJ2-3	.	CASSLSMGGTSTDTQYF	TGTGCCAGCAGTTTATCGATGGGAGGGACTAGCACAGATACGCAGTATTTT
TRBV9	.	TRBJ1-4	once	CASSVDSGNEKLFF	TGTGCCAGCAGCGTTGACAGCGGTAATGAAAAACTGTTTTTT
TRBV7-9	.	TRBJ1-4	.	CASSFDPWDEKLFF	TGTGCCAGCAGCTTTGATCCGTGGGATGAAAAACTGTTTTTT
TRBV19	TRBD2	TRBJ2-1	.	CASSIGQRGHNEQFF	TGTGCCAGTAGTATAGGCCAGCGGGGGCACAATGAGCAGTTCTTC
TRBV6-1	.	TRBJ2-7	few	CASSELGLAVPYEQYF	TGTGCCAGCAGTGAACTGGGCCTAGCAGTCCCCTACGAGCAGTACTTC